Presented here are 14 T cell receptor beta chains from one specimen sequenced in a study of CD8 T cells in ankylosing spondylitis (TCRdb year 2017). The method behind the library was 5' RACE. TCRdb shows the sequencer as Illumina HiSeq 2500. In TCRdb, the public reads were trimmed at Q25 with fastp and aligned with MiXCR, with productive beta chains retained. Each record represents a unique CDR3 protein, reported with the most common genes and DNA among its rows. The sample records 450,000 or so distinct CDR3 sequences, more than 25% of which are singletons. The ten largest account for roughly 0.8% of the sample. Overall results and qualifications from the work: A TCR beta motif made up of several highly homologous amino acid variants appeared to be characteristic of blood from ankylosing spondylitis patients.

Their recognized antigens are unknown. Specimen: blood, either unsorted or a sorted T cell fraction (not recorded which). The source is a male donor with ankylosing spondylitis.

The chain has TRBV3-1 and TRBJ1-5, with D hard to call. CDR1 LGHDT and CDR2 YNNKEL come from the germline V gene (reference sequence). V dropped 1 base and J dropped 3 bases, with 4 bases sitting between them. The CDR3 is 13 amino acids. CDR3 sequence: CASSQVANQPQHF. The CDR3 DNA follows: TGTGCCAGCAGCCAAGTGGCCAATCAGCCCCAGCATTTT.

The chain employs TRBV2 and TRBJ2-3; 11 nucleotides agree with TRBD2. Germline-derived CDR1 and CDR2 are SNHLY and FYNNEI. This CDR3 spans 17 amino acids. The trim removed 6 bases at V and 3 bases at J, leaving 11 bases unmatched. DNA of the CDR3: TGTGCCAGCAGCACACCCTTAGCGGGAGGGCCAACAGATACGCAGTATTTT. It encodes CASSTPLAGGPTDTQYF.

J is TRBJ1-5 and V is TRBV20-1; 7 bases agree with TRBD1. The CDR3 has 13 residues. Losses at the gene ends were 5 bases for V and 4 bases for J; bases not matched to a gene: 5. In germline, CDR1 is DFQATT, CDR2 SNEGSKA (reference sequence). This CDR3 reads CSASTGWNQPQHF. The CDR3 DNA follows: TGCAGTGCTTCGACAGGGTGGAATCAGCCCCAGCATTTT.

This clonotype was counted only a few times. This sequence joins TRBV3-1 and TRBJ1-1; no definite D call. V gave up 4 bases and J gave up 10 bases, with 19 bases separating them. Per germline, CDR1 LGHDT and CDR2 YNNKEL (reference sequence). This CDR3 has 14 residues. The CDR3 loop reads CASSPPGGPAAAFF. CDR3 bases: TGTGCCAGCAGCCCCCCCGGCGGCCCCGCCGCAGCTTTCTTT.

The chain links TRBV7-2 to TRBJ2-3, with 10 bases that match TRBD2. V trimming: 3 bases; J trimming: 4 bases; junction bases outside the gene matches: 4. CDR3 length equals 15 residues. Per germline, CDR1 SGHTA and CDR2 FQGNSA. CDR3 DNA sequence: TGTGCCAGCAGCTTCCTAGCGGGAGTGCCAGATACGCAGTATTTT. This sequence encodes CASSFLAGVPDTQYF.

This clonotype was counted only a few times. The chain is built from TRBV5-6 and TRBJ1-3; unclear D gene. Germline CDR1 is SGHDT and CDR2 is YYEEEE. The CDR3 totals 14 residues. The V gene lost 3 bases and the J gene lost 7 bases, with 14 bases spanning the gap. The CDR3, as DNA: TGTGCCAGCAGCTCAGGACCGCTGGGGAACACCATATATTTT. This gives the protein CASSSGPLGNTIYF. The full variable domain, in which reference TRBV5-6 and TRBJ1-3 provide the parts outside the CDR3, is DAGVTQSPTHLIKTRGQQVTLRCSPKSGHDTVSWYQQALGQGPQFIFQYYEEEERQRGNFPDRFSGHQFPNYSSELNVNALLLGDSALYLCASSSGPLGNTIYFGEGSWLTVV.

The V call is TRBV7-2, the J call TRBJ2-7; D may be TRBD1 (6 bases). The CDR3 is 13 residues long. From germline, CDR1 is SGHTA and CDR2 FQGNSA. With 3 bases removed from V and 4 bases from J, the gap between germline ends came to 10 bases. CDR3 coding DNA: TGTGCCAGCAGCTTTAGGGACATTTACGAGCAGTACTTC. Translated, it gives CASSFRDIYEQYF.

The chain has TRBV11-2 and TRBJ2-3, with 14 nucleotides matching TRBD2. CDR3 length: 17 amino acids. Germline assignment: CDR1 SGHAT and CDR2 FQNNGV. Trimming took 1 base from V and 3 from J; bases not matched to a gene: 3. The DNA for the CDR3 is TGTGCCAGCAGCTTAGGGGGACTAGCGGGAGCGACAGATACGCAGTATTTT. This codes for CASSLGGLAGATDTQYF.

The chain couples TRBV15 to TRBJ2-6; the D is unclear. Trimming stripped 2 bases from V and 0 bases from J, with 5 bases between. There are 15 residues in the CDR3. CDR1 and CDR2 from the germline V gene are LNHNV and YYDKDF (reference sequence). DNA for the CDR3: TGTGCCACCAGCAGAAAGAGCTCTGGGGCCAACGTCCTGACTTTC. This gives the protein CATSRKSSGANVLTF.

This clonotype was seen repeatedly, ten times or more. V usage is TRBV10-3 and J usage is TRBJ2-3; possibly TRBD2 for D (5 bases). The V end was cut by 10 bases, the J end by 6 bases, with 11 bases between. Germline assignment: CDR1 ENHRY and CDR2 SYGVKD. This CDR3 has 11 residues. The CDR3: CATNRGDTQYF. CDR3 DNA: TGTGCCACCAACCGAGGGGATACGCAGTATTTT.

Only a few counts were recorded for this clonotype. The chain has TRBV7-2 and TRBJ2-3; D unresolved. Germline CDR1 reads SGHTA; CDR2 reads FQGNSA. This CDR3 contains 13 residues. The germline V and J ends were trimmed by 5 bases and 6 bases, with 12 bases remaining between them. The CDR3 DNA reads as TGTGCCAGCAGCCCCCCGGCGCAGGATACGCAGTATTTT. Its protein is CASSPPAQDTQYF.

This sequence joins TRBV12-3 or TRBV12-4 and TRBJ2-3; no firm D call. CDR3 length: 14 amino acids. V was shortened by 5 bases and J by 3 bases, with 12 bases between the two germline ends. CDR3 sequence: CASSPRSVTDTQYF. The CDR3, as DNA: TGTGCCAGCAGTCCCCGGAGTGTTACAGATACGCAGTATTTT.

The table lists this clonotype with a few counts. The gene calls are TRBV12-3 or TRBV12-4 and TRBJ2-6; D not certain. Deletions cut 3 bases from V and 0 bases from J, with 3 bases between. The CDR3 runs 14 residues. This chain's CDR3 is CASSFHSGANVLTF. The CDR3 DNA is TGTGCCAGCAGTTTCCACTCTGGGGCCAACGTCCTGACTTTC.

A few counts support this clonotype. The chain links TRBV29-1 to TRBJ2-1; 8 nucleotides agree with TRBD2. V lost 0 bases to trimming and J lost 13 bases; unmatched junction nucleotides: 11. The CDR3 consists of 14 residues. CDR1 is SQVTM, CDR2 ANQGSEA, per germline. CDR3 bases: TGCAGCGTTGAAGATCAGGGCGGGAGGACCCCCCAGTTCTTC. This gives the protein CSVEDQGGRTPQFF.